This T cell receptor beta chain was sequenced for a study of T-cell memory formation after mild COVID-19. Study as a whole: The two donors had largely donor-specific TCR clusters.

Findings of the study overall: Nothing showed for sure that second-wave clones peaking on day 37 were SARS-CoV-2 specific. Chiefly within CM and EM were the contracting CD4+ clones; CD8+ ones were within EMRA.

This clonotype was seen only a few times. Its target is unknown. V shed 0 bases and J shed 6 bases, with 22 bases lying between them. Germline V gene sequence: CDR1 SGHRS, CDR2 YFSETQ. The CDR3 contains 18 residues. MiXCR, applied by TCRdb to the 5' RACE reads, yields one record per CDR3 protein. The sample lists 170,000 or so distinct CDR3 sequences; about 21% were seen once. This TCR came from an adult woman who had mild COVID-19 (a few samples of this study predate the infection). Cell type and time point are not known. The chain combines TRBV5-1 with TRBJ2-1, with D maybe TRBD1 (7 bases). The sequenced sample consisted of PBMCs or a T cell subset sorted from them (not recorded which). CDR3 region: CASSLELLNRGGFNEQFF. Written as DNA, the CDR3 is TGCGCCAGCAGCTTGGAACTCTTGAACAGGGGAGGCTTCAATGAGCAGTTCTTC.